These 29 T cell receptor beta chains share one sample of origin, sequenced in a study of cytomegalovirus exposure and HLA in healthy donors. PCR primers comprised 60 Vbeta and 13 Jbeta primers. TCRdb's table, derived via immunoSEQ multiplex PCR, lists solely in-frame clones and lacks some. This table has a few hundred thousand clones, around four fifths appearing once. The material sequenced was PBMCs. Every receptor here comes from a woman aged 40 to 55 in good health and CMV-seropositive.

The chain joins TRBV10-3 to TRBJ1-3; 9 bases are shared with TRBD1. The junction had 9 bases not matched to a gene; V was cut back by 6 bases and J by 0 bases. This CDR3 region has 17 residues. In germline, CDR1 is ENHRY, CDR2 SYGVKD. The CDR3 sequence: CAISPRDRVSSGNTIYF. In DNA, the CDR3 is TGTGCCATCAGCCCCCGGGACAGGGTTTCCTCTGGAAACACCATATATTTT.

V usage is TRBV6-5 and J usage is TRBJ1-1; D is possibly TRBD1 (6 bases). The CDR3 sequence is 12 residues long. The germline CDR1 and CDR2 sequences are MNHEY and SVGAGI. Deletions cut 6 bases from V and 3 bases from J, with 8 bases between. DNA of the CDR3: TGTGCCAGCAGACGACAGGACACTGAAGCTTTCTTT. It codes for CASRRQDTEAFF.

The chain recombines TRBV2 with TRBJ2-3; D call uncertain. Germline values: CDR1 SNHLY, CDR2 FYNNEI. This CDR3 contains 12 residues. Trimming pared 3 bases from V and 2 bases from J, leaving 3 bases between. CDR3 protein: CASSDYTDTQYF. CDR3 sequence (DNA): TGTGCCAGCAGTGACTACACAGATACGCAGTATTTT.

The rearrangement uses TRBV9 and TRBJ2-3, with a possible D match to TRBD2 (6 bases). V lost 5 bases, J lost 0 bases, and 10 bases lay in between. Germline-derived CDR1 and CDR2 are SGDLS and YYNGEE. The CDR3 consists of 14 residues. The chain's CDR3 is CASSRRGSTDTQYF. In nucleotides, the CDR3 is TGTGCCAGCAGTCGGCGGGGAAGCACAGATACGCAGTATTTT.

The chain has TRBV28 and TRBJ2-1, with 11 positions matching TRBD2. The germline gives CDR1 MDHEN, CDR2 SYDVKM. The junction had 5 bases not matched to a gene; V was cut back by 4 bases and J by 6 bases. This CDR3 is built from 15 residues. The CDR3 region is CASSYSGRAVNEQFF. DNA of the CDR3: TGTGCCAGCAGTTATAGCGGGAGGGCCGTCAATGAGCAGTTCTTC.

In this sample, this clone turned up a few times. The rearrangement uses TRBV5-1 and TRBJ2-2; maybe TRBD1 (6 bases). CDR1 is SGHRS and CDR2 is YFSETQ in the germline V gene. Between the trimmed V and J ends, which lost 6 bases and 3 bases, there was a span of 15 bases. The length of the CDR3 is 15 residues. CDR3 sequence reads: CASTSGSGDTGELFF. DNA of the CDR3: TGCGCCAGCACCTCAGGATCAGGGGACACCGGGGAGCTGTTTTTT.

The gene calls are TRBV4-3 and TRBJ2-7; maybe TRBD1 (7 bases). Trimming shortened V by 0 bases and J by 4 bases, and 22 bases separated the two germline ends. The CDR3 length is 18 residues. Germline CDR1 reads LGHNA; CDR2 reads YSLEER. The CDR3 nucleotides read TGCGCCAGCAGCCAAGATATATACGTGGCAGGGGGGTCTTACGAGCAGTACTTC. The encoded protein is CASSQDIYVAGGSYEQYF.

This chain joins TRBV5-1 and TRBJ1-1; D might be TRBD1 (5 bases). The CDR3 sequence is 11 residues long. Trimming shortened V by 6 bases and J by 5 bases, and 8 bases separated the two germline ends. Germline CDR1 reads SGHRS; CDR2 reads YFSETQ. The CDR3 DNA sequence: TGCGCCAGCATGGGGGGAACTGAAGCTTTCTTT. Amino acid sequence: CASMGGTEAFF.

The V gene is TRBV28, the J gene TRBJ2-7; 7 bases are a match to TRBD1. V gave up 6 bases and J gave up 7 bases; unmatched junction bases: 9. The V gene's germline CDR1 is MDHEN and CDR2 SYDVKM. The CDR3 covers 13 residues. CDR3 sequence reads: CASRPSTGSEQYF. In nucleotides, the CDR3 is TGTGCCAGCAGACCCTCGACAGGGAGTGAGCAGTACTTC.

The V call is TRBV7-9, the J call TRBJ2-3; D unresolved. Trimming removed 1 base at V and 4 bases at J, with 9 bases between. Germline CDR1 is SEHNR and CDR2 is FQNEAQ (reference sequence). This CDR3 spans 14 amino acids. CDR3 bases: TGTGCCAGCAGCTTAGGGTCTCAGTCAGATACGCAGTATTTT. Translating gives CASSLGSQSDTQYF.

The count of this clone is one. V usage is TRBV6-6 and J usage is TRBJ2-7; 11 bases are a match to TRBD2. This CDR3 spans 15 amino acids. The V gene end was trimmed by 6 bases and the J gene end by 2 bases; junction bases not matched to a gene: 6. CDR1 is MNHNY and CDR2 is SVGAGI in the germline V gene (reference sequence). The CDR3 DNA reads as TGTGCCAGCAGGACCGGGACTAGCGGCCCCTACGAGCAGTACTTC. Translated, it gives CASRTGTSGPYEQYF.

Here the CDR3 reads CASSLAGGPSGPGELFF. In DNA, the CDR3 is TGTGCCAGCAGCTTGGCGGGAGGGCCGTCGGGGCCCGGGGAGCTGTTTTTT. J is TRBJ2-2 and V is TRBV7-6; TRBD2 matches 9 bases. Germline V CDR1 and CDR2: SGHVS, FNYEAQ. The CDR3 consists of 17 residues. V gave up 3 bases and J gave up 6 bases; unmatched junction bases: 11.

The chain has TRBV2 and TRBJ1-5; no firm D call. Trimming removed 6 bases at V and 0 bases at J, with 12 bases between. Germline CDR1 reads SNHLY; CDR2 reads FYNNEI. The CDR3 is made up of 15 amino acids. CDR3 DNA sequence: TGTGCCAGCAGGGGCAGATCCTATAGCAATCAGCCCCAGCATTTT. This gives the protein CASRGRSYSNQPQHF.

The rearrangement links TRBV4-3 to TRBJ1-4; TRBD1 matches 9 bases. J was trimmed by 8 bases and V by 2 bases; bases with no gene match: 9. The CDR3 runs 16 residues. Per germline, CDR1 LGHNA and CDR2 YSLEER. In DNA, the CDR3 is TGCGCCAGCAGCCAAAATCCTACAGGGGGCGTCGAAAAACTGTTTTTT. This translates into CASSQNPTGGVEKLFF.

The J gene is TRBJ1-1, the V gene TRBV15; 7 bases match TRBD1. The CDR3 totals 15 residues. CDR1 and CDR2 from the germline V gene are LNHNV and YYDKDF (reference sequence). Trimming at V came to 2 bases and at J to 0 bases, leaving 3 bases not matched to a gene. CDR3 in DNA: TGTGCCACCAGCAGACAGACAGGGCTGAACACTGAAGCTTTCTTT. This translates into CATSRQTGLNTEAFF.

The J gene is TRBJ2-7, the V gene TRBV30; 10 bases fit TRBD1. This CDR3 spans 13 amino acids. In germline, CDR1 is GTSNPN, CDR2 SVGIG (reference sequence). Trimming removed 5 bases from V and 6 bases from J; junction bases left unmatched: 7. The CDR3 protein is CAWVGQGSGEQYF. CDR3 DNA sequence: TGTGCCTGGGTGGGACAGGGGTCCGGCGAGCAGTACTTC.

The chain couples TRBV9 to TRBJ2-3, with 9 nucleotides matching TRBD2. J lost 6 bases, V lost 3 bases, and 11 bases had no gene match. CDR1 is SGDLS and CDR2 is YYNGEE in the germline V gene. The CDR3 length is 16 residues. CDR3 protein: CASSDAPSGMGDTQYF. CDR3 nucleotides: TGTGCCAGCAGCGACGCCCCTAGCGGGATGGGCGATACGCAGTATTTT.

The gene calls are TRBV29-1 and TRBJ2-5; D is unresolved. The CDR3 runs to 11 residues. Germline V gives CDR1 SQVTM, CDR2 ANQGSEA. With 5 bases removed from V and 5 bases from J, the gap between germline ends came to 9 bases. In DNA form, the CDR3 reads TGCAGCGTTCCCCTCTTGGAGACCCAGTACTTC. Translated, it gives CSVPLLETQYF.

The gene calls are TRBV6-1 and TRBJ1-5, with TRBD1 matching over 7 bases. From germline, CDR1 is MNHNS and CDR2 SASEGT. The CDR3 is made up of 17 amino acids. J lost 2 bases, V lost 3 bases, and 10 bases had no gene match. The CDR3 loop reads CASSDSQGVKGNQPQHF. The CDR3, as DNA: TGTGCCAGCAGTGATAGTCAGGGGGTGAAGGGCAATCAGCCCCAGCATTTT.

The V call is TRBV5-1, the J call TRBJ2-7, with 7 bases lining up with TRBD2. The CDR3 runs to 15 residues. V lost 1 base, J lost 4 bases, and 8 bases stayed unmatched. Germline V lookup: CDR1 SGHRS, CDR2 YFSETQ. Written as DNA, the CDR3 is TGCGCCAGCAGCTTGAGTGGGGGGGAGTTGTACGAGCAGTACTTC. It is translated as CASSLSGGELYEQYF.

V gene TRBV6-1 combines with J gene TRBJ1-3; TRBD1 matches at 9 bases. V was clipped by 2 bases and J by 4 bases; unmatched bases: 6. The germline V gene has CDR1 MNHNS and CDR2 SASEGT. CDR3 length: 16 residues. In DNA form, the CDR3 reads TGTGCCAGCAGTGAACCGGGACAGGGACCGGGAAACACCATATATTTT. Its protein is CASSEPGQGPGNTIYF.

V is TRBV29-1 and J is TRBJ1-4; 10 bases are a match to TRBD1. CDR3 length equals 15 residues. The germline gives CDR1 SQVTM, CDR2 ANQGSEA. Trimming took 6 bases from V and 8 from J; bases not matched to a gene: 12. CDR3 nucleotide sequence: TGCAGCGTAACGGCTGACGGGACAGGGGCCGAAAAACTGTTTTTT. It codes for CSVTADGTGAEKLFF.

This chain's CDR3 is CASSQGQNDYEQYF. The CDR3 DNA sequence: TGCGCCAGCAGCCAAGGTCAGAATGACTACGAGCAGTACTTC. V gene TRBV4-1 combines with J gene TRBJ2-7, with D uncertain. V lost 1 base and J 3 bases, leaving 10 bases between the germline ends. The CDR3 loop spans 14 amino acids. Germline V CDR1 and CDR2: MGHRA, YSYEKL.

This clone came up a few times. The chain is built from TRBV11-3 and TRBJ2-3; a weak D match, TRBD1 (6 bases). Germline CDR1 SGHNT, CDR2 YENEEA. Trimming took 5 bases from V and 1 from J, leaving 13 bases between them. This CDR3 is built from 15 residues. This CDR3 is CASSIGTMGTDTQYF. CDR3 nucleotides: TGTGCCAGCAGCATCGGGACAATGGGCACAGATACGCAGTATTTT.

The rearrangement links TRBV7-9 to TRBJ2-7, with 8 positions matching TRBD2. The germline CDR1 and CDR2 sequences are SEHNR and FQNEAQ (reference sequence). The CDR3 has 15 amino acids. The J segment lost 1 base and the V segment lost 4 bases, leaving 6 bases of the junction unmatched. This CDR3 is CASSSRGGRSYEQYF. CDR3 coding DNA: TGTGCCAGCAGCTCACGTGGCGGGAGGTCCTACGAGCAGTACTTC.

CDR3 residues: CASSPGTGGRGTEAFF. CDR3 in DNA: TGTGCCAGCAGCCCAGGGACAGGGGGCCGAGGGACTGAAGCTTTCTTT. The chain couples TRBV7-9 to TRBJ1-1, with 12 positions matching TRBD1. After removal of 5 bases from V and 5 bases from J, the junction contained 9 bases not matched to a gene. The CDR3 sequence is 16 residues long. Germline V CDR1 and CDR2: SEHNR, FQNEAQ (reference sequence). Using reference TRBV7-9 and TRBJ1-1 for the parts outside the CDR3, the full variable domain is DTGVSQNPRHKITKRGQNVTFRCDPISEHNRLYWYRQTLGQGPEFLTYFQNEAQLEKSRLLSDRFSAERPKGSFSTLEIQRTEQGDSAMYLCASSPGTGGRGTEAFFGQGTRLTVV.

The gene calls are TRBV14 and TRBJ1-2; tentative D call: TRBD1 (6 bases). V was shortened by 1 base and J by 4 bases, with 13 bases between the two germline ends. The germline V gene has CDR1 SGHDN and CDR2 FVKESK. The CDR3 runs 15 residues. The CDR3 loop is CASSQGRQDFYGYTF. CDR3 nucleotide sequence: TGTGCCAGCAGCCAAGGCAGACAGGATTTCTATGGCTACACCTTC.

The chain is built from TRBV6-5 and TRBJ1-1; the D is unclear. Trimming shortened V by 7 bases and J by 1 base, and 4 bases separated the two germline ends. The CDR3 is 11 amino acids. Germline-derived CDR1 and CDR2 are MNHEY and SVGAGI. For the CDR3, the DNA is TGTGCCAGCACCGGGAACACTGAAGCTTTCTTT. Its translation: CASTGNTEAFF.

This rearrangement joins TRBV7-8 to TRBJ1-1; TRBD1 matches at 11 bases. J gave up 6 bases and V 1 base, and 7 bases lay outside the gene matches. Germline V CDR1 and CDR2: SGHVS, FQNEAQ. This CDR3 contains 16 residues. The CDR3 reads CASSLGPGQGDPEAFF. The CDR3 coding sequence is TGTGCCAGCAGCTTAGGGCCGGGACAGGGGGACCCTGAAGCTTTCTTT.